This note documents a single T cell receptor (beta chain) sequence. The sample comes from a study of shared clonotypes between healthy human individuals. CDR3 size: 12 residues. Per the germline V gene, CDR1 is SNHLY and CDR2 is FYNNEI. V lost 4 bases and J 9 bases, leaving 13 bases between the germline ends. Profiling relied on immunoSEQ multiplex PCR, and the TCRdb table lists in-frame clones only, not all of them. The table shows roughly 2 million clones, with approximately 95% occurring only once. The clonotype was recovered from a man in his late teens or twenties in good health. The chain couples TRBV2 to TRBJ2-7; D possibly corresponds to TRBD2 (6 bases). Material: naive CD4+ T cells sorted from blood. Subset reported: CD45RA+ positively selected. In DNA form, the CDR3 reads TGTGCCAGCAGTGTCTTCCGCGGGACGCAGTACTTC. Translating it yields CASSVFRGTQYF.